This TCR beta chain was recovered during a study of T cells in Graves' hyperthyroidism and ophthalmopathy. Ophthalmopathy in the patients scored at least 3 on Clinical Activity Score and at least 4 on NOSPECS grade, lasting under 3 months. The CDR3 is 15 amino acids. CDR1 is MNHEY and CDR2 is SMNVEV in the germline V gene (reference sequence). V was shortened by 3 bases and J by 4 bases, with 13 bases between the two germline ends. Researchers took RNA transcripts and amplified the TCR beta CDR3 regions from them. HTBI primers were used for first-round RT-PCR of the TCR CDR3. TCRdb independently ran MiXCR on the multiplex PCR reads; one entry per CDR3 protein. The sample carries about 350,000 distinct CDR3 sequences, roughly 20% recorded once. This clonotype was seen many times.

J is TRBJ1-5 and V is TRBV27; D ambiguous. The specimen was blood. The TCR originated in a middle-aged woman with Graves' ophthalmopathy. CDR3 DNA sequence: TGTGCCAGCAGTTTTAGCATAGACTTGAATCAGCCCCAGCATTTT. The encoded protein is CASSFSIDLNQPQHF.